The clone carrying this TCR beta chain was observed a few times. Its matching antigen is unknown. This sample was included in a study of CD8 T cells in ankylosing spondylitis. Study-wide results and caveats: Ankylosing spondylitis blood appeared to be characterized by a TCR beta motif of several highly homologous variants. In the blood and synovial fluid of reactive arthritis, some motif variants had been previously reported.

Per the germline V gene, CDR1 is SNHLY and CDR2 is FYNNEI. V lost 6 bases and J 6 bases, leaving 12 bases between the germline ends. This CDR3 has 12 residues. TCRdb analysed the 5' RACE reads with MiXCR anew, one entry per CDR3 protein. The table includes about 340,000 distinct CDR3 sequences, roughly 8% detected once. This chain joins TRBV2 and TRBJ2-7, with D possibly matching TRBD2 (6 bases). Sequences were obtained from blood, either unsorted or a sorted T cell fraction (not recorded which). The clonotype was recovered from a male donor with ankylosing spondylitis. CDR3 protein: CASRDGSREQYF. CDR3 nucleotides: TGTGCCAGCAGGGACGGGAGTCGCGAGCAGTACTTC.